This T cell receptor beta chain was sequenced for a study of blood T cell repertoires in COVID-19. This clone was seen a handful of times. This table comes from immunoSEQ multiplex PCR, and its TCRdb copy is limited to in-frame clones, with some not included. The sample has approximately 150,000 clones; approximately 87% are singletons. The sample was peripheral blood. The origin of this receptor is a woman aged 45 to 65 with active or convalescent COVID-19.

The CDR3 DNA reads as TGTGCCAGCAGTGACACCTACTCTGGAAACACCATATATTTT. It yields the protein CASSDTYSGNTIYF. This sequence joins TRBV6-1 and TRBJ1-3; no firm D call. From germline, CDR1 is MNHNS and CDR2 SASEGT. The V and J ends lost 3 bases and 0 bases respectively, with 6 bases between them. The CDR3 covers 14 residues.